These T cell receptor beta chains were read from a single sample in a study of T cells in Graves' hyperthyroidism and ophthalmopathy. TCRdb called the multiplex PCR reads again in MiXCR, with one record for every CDR3 protein. The sample lists over 250,000 distinct CDR3 sequences, 15% to 20% seen once, with around 57% in the top ten. The sequenced material came from blood. The receptors derive from a woman aged 55-69 years with Graves' ophthalmopathy. Each CDR3 is given with its conserved first and last residue. The order of the fields is J gene, V gene, CDR3 protein.

TRBJ1-2 | TRBV16 | CASSQAGLTYGYTF
TRBJ1-1 | TRBV12-3/TRBV12-4 | CASSGPGGPNTEAFF
TRBJ1-2 | TRBV2 | CASTPEVRTYGYTF
TRBJ2-2 | TRBV20-1 | CSARDGPGRFF
TRBJ2-3 | TRBV7-2 | CASSDRQGAGTDTQYF
TRBJ2-2 | TRBV6-5 | CVSSSSLRGQEVEKLFF
TRBJ2-1 | TRBV27 | CASRAAGHPLYNEQFF
TRBJ1-1 | TRBV5-1 | CASSLTKGLEAFF
TRBJ2-7 | TRBV7-3 | CASSAHPGQGYHEQYF
TRBJ1-3 | TRBV29-1 | CSAGGGGGNTIYF
TRBJ1-1 | TRBV7-2 | CASSFTWGSGAFF
TRBJ2-2 | TRBV5-1 | CASSLDTANTGELFF
TRBJ1-2 | TRBV6-1 | CASRSQAAYGYTF
TRBJ2-3 | TRBV6-5 | CASSYSLRDTQYF
TRBJ1-4 | TRBV20-1 | CSARVLGQGLTANEKLFF
TRBJ1-1 | TRBV20-1 | CSANSITGTEAFF
TRBJ1-2 | TRBV10-3 | CAISNPEGKRGYTF
TRBJ2-1 | TRBV3-1 | CASSQGQGIYEQFF
TRBJ2-7 | TRBV14 | CASSQLQQSEQYF
TRBJ1-4 | TRBV5-1 | CASSEALREKLFF
TRBJ2-5 | TRBV6-2/TRBV6-3 | CASSTRGTGTETQYF
TRBJ2-5 | TRBV4-2 | CASSPGTSGGQETQYF
TRBJ2-2 | TRBV18 | CASSEIRASNTGELFF
TRBJ2-1 | TRBV19 | CASSGGRSAYNEQFF
TRBJ2-5 | TRBV6-2/TRBV6-3 | CATLTGRFEETQYF
TRBJ1-5 | TRBV28 | CASSLQGGHQPQHF
TRBJ2-5 | TRBV15 | CATSRSKEETQYF
TRBJ2-2 | TRBV19 | CASSALYDNTGELFF
TRBJ2-1 | TRBV19 | CASSIREGPNEQFF